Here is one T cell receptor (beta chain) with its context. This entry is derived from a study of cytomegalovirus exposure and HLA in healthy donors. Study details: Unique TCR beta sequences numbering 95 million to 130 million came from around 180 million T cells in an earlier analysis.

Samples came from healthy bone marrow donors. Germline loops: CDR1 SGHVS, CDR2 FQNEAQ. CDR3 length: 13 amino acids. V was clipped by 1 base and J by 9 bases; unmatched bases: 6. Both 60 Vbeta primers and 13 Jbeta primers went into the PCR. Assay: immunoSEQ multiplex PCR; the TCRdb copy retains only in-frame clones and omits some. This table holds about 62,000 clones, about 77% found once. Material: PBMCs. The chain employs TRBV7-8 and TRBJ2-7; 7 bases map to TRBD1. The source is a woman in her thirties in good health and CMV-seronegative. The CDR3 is CASSLEGTDGQYF. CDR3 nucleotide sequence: TGTGCCAGCAGCTTAGAAGGGACAGACGGGCAGTACTTC.